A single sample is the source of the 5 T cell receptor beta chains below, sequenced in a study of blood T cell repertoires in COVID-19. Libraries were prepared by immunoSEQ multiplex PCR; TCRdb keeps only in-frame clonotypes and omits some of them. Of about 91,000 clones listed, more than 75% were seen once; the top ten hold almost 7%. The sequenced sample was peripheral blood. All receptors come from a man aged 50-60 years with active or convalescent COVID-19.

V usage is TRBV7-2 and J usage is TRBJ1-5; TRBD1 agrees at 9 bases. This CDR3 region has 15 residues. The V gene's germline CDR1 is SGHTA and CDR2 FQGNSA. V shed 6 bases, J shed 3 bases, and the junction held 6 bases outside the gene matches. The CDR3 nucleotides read TGTGCCAGCAGGCCAGGGACAGGGACCAATCAGCCCCAGCATTTT. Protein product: CASRPGTGTNQPQHF.

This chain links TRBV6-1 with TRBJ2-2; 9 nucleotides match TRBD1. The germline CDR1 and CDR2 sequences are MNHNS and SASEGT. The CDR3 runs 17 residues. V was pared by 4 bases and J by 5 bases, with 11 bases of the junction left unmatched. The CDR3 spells CASSGPYRGRRTGELFF. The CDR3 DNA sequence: TGTGCCAGCAGTGGACCATACAGGGGGCGTAGGACCGGGGAGCTGTTTTTT.

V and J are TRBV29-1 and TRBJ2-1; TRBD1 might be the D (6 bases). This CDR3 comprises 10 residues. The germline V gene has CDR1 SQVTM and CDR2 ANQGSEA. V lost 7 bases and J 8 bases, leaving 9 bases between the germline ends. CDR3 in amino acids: CSGQGYEQFF. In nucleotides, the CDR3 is TGCAGCGGCCAGGGGTATGAGCAGTTCTTC.

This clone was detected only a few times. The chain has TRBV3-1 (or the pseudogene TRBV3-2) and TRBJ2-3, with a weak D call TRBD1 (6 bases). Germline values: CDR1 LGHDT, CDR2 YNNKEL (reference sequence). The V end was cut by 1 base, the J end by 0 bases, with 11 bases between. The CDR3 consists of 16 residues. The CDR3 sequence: CASSQGTRGSTDTQYF. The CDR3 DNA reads TGTGCCAGCAGCCAAGGGACCAGGGGAAGCACAGATACGCAGTATTTT.

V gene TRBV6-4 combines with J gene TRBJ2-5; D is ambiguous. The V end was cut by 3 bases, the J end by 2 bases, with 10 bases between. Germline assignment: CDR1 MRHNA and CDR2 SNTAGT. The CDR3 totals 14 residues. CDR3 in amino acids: CASSEIRPQETQYF. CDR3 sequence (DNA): TGTGCCAGCAGTGAAATCAGGCCACAAGAGACCCAGTACTTC.